The 21 T cell receptor beta chains reported below all come from one sample, sequenced in a study of T cell clonotyping in hematopoietic cell transplantation. Data came from immunoSEQ multiplex PCR; TCRdb stores just in-frame clones and leaves some out. Altogether approximately 11,000 clones are present, roughly half being singletons, with the ten largest covering about 7.7%. The sample in question was PBMCs, obtained 30 days after allogeneic stem cell transplant. The receptors come from a male patient between 45 and 59 years old who had an allogeneic stem cell transplant from an unrelated donor, so the T cells may come from the graft donor. Some clones in this sample may be carry-over from other donors' samples.

The CDR3 region is CASSVESQNIEQFF. The CDR3 DNA follows: TGTGCCAGCAGCGTAGAGAGCCAAAACATTGAGCAGTTCTTC. The chain combines TRBV9 with TRBJ2-1; D is unclear. Per the germline V gene, CDR1 is SGDLS and CDR2 is YYNGEE. CDR3 size: 14 residues. Trimming left V 0 bases short and J 9 bases short, with 13 bases between.

The chain combines TRBV30 with TRBJ1-1; 7 nucleotides match TRBD1. This CDR3 region has 13 residues. V lost 0 bases, J lost 5 bases, and 3 bases stayed unmatched. Germline V gene lookup returns CDR1 GTSNPN and CDR2 SVGIG (reference sequence). The chain's CDR3 is CAWSVQGVTEAFF. DNA of the CDR3: TGTGCCTGGAGTGTCCAGGGGGTGACTGAAGCTTTCTTT.

The V gene is TRBV29-1, the J gene TRBJ2-7; 7 nucleotides match TRBD1. The CDR3 runs 15 residues. CDR1 and CDR2 from the germline V gene are SQVTM and ANQGSEA. V was clipped by 4 bases and J by 2 bases; unmatched bases: 11. DNA for the CDR3: TGCAGCGTTGTAAATAGGGGGCGCGGCGCCTACGAGCAGTACTTC. This translates into CSVVNRGRGAYEQYF.

Only a few counts were recorded for this clone. The rearrangement uses TRBV7-2 and TRBJ2-4; 12 bases align to TRBD1. Trimming cost V 6 bases and J 3 bases; bases outside gene matches: 9. The CDR3 has 17 amino acids. Germline assignment: CDR1 SGHTA and CDR2 FQGNSA. CDR3 region: CASRPGQGAFDKNIQYF. DNA of the CDR3: TGTGCCAGCAGACCGGGACAGGGGGCGTTTGACAAAAACATTCAGTACTTC.

This chain links TRBV10-1 with TRBJ2-3, with D maybe TRBD1 (5 bases). The CDR3 runs 15 residues. V shed 0 bases and J shed 4 bases, with 11 bases lying between them. Germline assignment: CDR1 WNHNN and CDR2 SYGVQD (reference sequence). CDR3: CASSESGVTADTQYF. CDR3 sequence (DNA): TGCGCCAGCAGTGAGTCAGGGGTTACAGCAGATACGCAGTATTTT.

The chain recombines TRBV4-1 with TRBJ1-3, with no clear D. Looked up from germline, CDR1 is MGHRA and CDR2 is YSYEKL. This CDR3 comprises 12 residues. Trimming cost V 8 bases and J 4 bases, with 9 bases left between them. CDR3 sequence (DNA): TGCGCCAGCGGCGTGTGGGGAAACACCATATATTTT. It is translated as CASGVWGNTIYF.

The rearrangement joins TRBV6-6 to TRBJ2-2, with 7 bases fitting TRBD2. Losses at the gene ends were 0 bases for V and 7 bases for J; bases not matched to a gene: 5. Per germline, CDR1 MNHNY and CDR2 SVGAGI (reference sequence). This CDR3 comprises 15 residues. The CDR3 bases are TGTGCCAGCAGTTACTCTGGACCTAGCGGCGGGGAGCTGTTTTTT. Translated, it gives CASSYSGPSGGELFF.

The V call is TRBV5-1, the J call TRBJ2-5; 7 nucleotides line up with TRBD2. The CDR3 totals 14 residues. The trim removed 4 bases at V and 4 bases at J, leaving 7 bases unmatched. The germline V gene encodes CDR1 SGHRS and CDR2 YFSETQ. The DNA for the CDR3 is TGCGCCAGCAGCCGGGGGAGGGAGGGAGAGACCCAGTACTTC. Its protein is CASSRGREGETQYF.

This clone ranks as medium-sized. J is TRBJ1-2 and V is TRBV6-5, with D unresolved. The CDR3 extends over 11 amino acids. Trimming left V 6 bases short and J 6 bases short, with 8 bases between. CDR1 and CDR2 from the germline V gene are MNHEY and SVGAGI. The CDR3 loop is CASSSFDGYTF. The CDR3, as DNA: TGTGCCAGCAGCTCCTTCGATGGCTACACCTTC.

This clone was seen a single time. The chain joins TRBV2 to TRBJ1-1, with D possibly being TRBD1 (5 bases). Looked up from germline, CDR1 is SNHLY and CDR2 is FYNNEI. V lost 4 bases to trimming and J lost 1 base, with 13 bases between them. The CDR3 contains 15 residues. Here the CDR3 DNA reads TGTGCCAGCAGTGTGGAGGGGCTTCCGAACACTGAAGCTTTCTTT. It encodes CASSVEGLPNTEAFF.

J is TRBJ1-2 and V is TRBV7-9; 9 nucleotides match TRBD1. CDR1 is SEHNR and CDR2 is FQNEAQ in the germline V gene (reference sequence). This CDR3 region has 18 residues. Germline trimming cut 2 bases from V and 3 bases from J; bases unmatched to any gene: 13. CDR3 DNA sequence: TGTGCCAGCAGCTTACTTGGGACAGGGCATGGTGGGGACTATGGCTACACCTTC. As protein: CASSLLGTGHGGDYGYTF.

This chain connects TRBV30 to TRBJ1-3, with D possibly TRBD1 on 5 matching bases. The CDR3 has 13 amino acids. CDR1 is GTSNPN and CDR2 is SVGIG in the germline V gene (reference sequence). The CDR3 sequence: CATPGRSGNTIYF. The CDR3 DNA is TGTGCGACTCCAGGGAGGAGTGGAAACACCATATATTTT.

The rearrangement links TRBV6-6 to TRBJ2-7; 9 bases fit TRBD1. The CDR3 covers 15 residues. V lost 6 bases, J lost 2 bases, and 8 bases stayed unmatched. CDR1 and CDR2 from the germline V gene are MNHNY and SVGAGI (reference sequence). The chain's CDR3 is CASSPQGASAYEQYF. CDR3 coding DNA: TGTGCCAGCAGCCCACAGGGGGCGTCGGCCTACGAGCAGTACTTC.

The J gene is TRBJ1-6, the V gene TRBV27; the D gene is possibly TRBD1 (5 bases). Germline V gene sequence: CDR1 MNHEY, CDR2 SMNVEV (reference sequence). V was cut by 2 bases and J by 9 bases, with 11 bases left in between. The CDR3 has 14 amino acids. The CDR3, as DNA: TGTGCCAGCAGTTTAGCAGGGTTAGGTTCACCCCTCCACTTT. Its protein is CASSLAGLGSPLHF.

The chain uses TRBV19 and TRBJ1-2; 9 nucleotides line up with TRBD1. CDR3 length: 14 residues. Germline CDR1 and CDR2: LNHDA and SQIVND (reference sequence). Trimming cost V 7 bases and J 4 bases; bases outside gene matches: 7. CDR3 DNA: TGTGCCAGTACCGCGACAGGGGGAGGCTATGGCTACACCTTC. Protein sequence: CASTATGGGYGYTF.

This clone was counted only a few times. V gene TRBV28 combines with J gene TRBJ2-7; no definite D call. Germline CDR1 is MDHEN and CDR2 is SYDVKM. This CDR3 has 13 residues. The V and J ends lost 2 bases and 2 bases respectively, with 7 bases between them. In nucleotides, the CDR3 is TGTGCCAGCAGTTTAAGAACGACCTACGAGCAGTACTTC. This gives the protein CASSLRTTYEQYF.

The chain couples TRBV30 to TRBJ2-7; TRBD1 matches 10 bases. Looked up from germline, CDR1 is GTSNPN and CDR2 is SVGIG (reference sequence). The V and J ends lost 2 bases and 2 bases, in that order; junction bases with no gene match: 12. The CDR3 is 17 residues long. The CDR3 coding sequence is TGTGCCTGGAGTCGGGGGGGACCGGGACAGGGGACCTACGAGCAGTACTTC. It encodes CAWSRGGPGQGTYEQYF.

The chain is built from TRBV30 and TRBJ2-1; D ambiguous. CDR3 length: 14 residues. V was pared by 7 bases and J by 12 bases, with 25 bases between. CDR1 GTSNPN and CDR2 SVGIG come from the germline V gene (reference sequence). This CDR3 reads CASSTADPTMPQFF. The CDR3, as DNA: TGTGCCTCTTCGACCGCGGACCCAACAATGCCGCAGTTCTTC. The full variable domain, rest sourced from reference TRBV30 and TRBJ2-1, is SQTIHQWPATLVQPVGSPLSLECTVEGTSNPNLYWYRQAAGRGLQLLFYSVGIGQISSEVPQNLSASRPQDRQFILSSKKLLLSDSGFYLCASSTADPTMPQFFGPGTRLTVL.

V is TRBV27 and J is TRBJ2-7, with TRBD2 as a possible D gene (5 bases). Germline lookup yields CDR1 MNHEY and CDR2 SMNVEV (reference sequence). The V and J ends lost 2 bases and 2 bases respectively, with 7 bases between them. The CDR3 has 13 amino acids. The CDR3 nucleotides are TGTGCCAGCAGTTTACTGGGAGCCTACGAGCAGTACTTC. The encoded protein is CASSLLGAYEQYF.

This clone was detected only a few times. CDR3 coding DNA: TGTGCCTGGAGTGTGGTGGCCGACACTGAAGCTTTCTTT. This sequence encodes CAWSVVADTEAFF. This chain links TRBV30 with TRBJ1-1, with D unresolved. From germline, CDR1 is GTSNPN and CDR2 SVGIG (reference sequence). Between the trimmed V and J ends, which lost 0 bases and 3 bases, there was a span of 8 bases. The CDR3 spans 13 residues. The full variable domain, rest sourced from reference TRBV30 and TRBJ1-1, is SQTIHQWPATLVQPVGSPLSLECTVEGTSNPNLYWYRQAAGRGLQLLFYSVGIGQISSEVPQNLSASRPQDRQFILSSKKLLLSDSGFYLCAWSVVADTEAFFGQGTRLTVV.

The DNA for the CDR3 is TGTGCCAGCAGCTCGGGGTGGGGGGAACTGTTTTTT. Translation: CASSSGWGELFF. The V gene is TRBV27, the J gene TRBJ1-4; maybe TRBD1 (5 bases). Trimming stripped 6 bases from V and 12 bases from J, with 14 bases between. CDR1 is MNHEY, CDR2 SMNVEV, per germline (reference sequence). CDR3 length equals 12 residues.